This TCR beta chain appears in the sequencing data of a study of blood T cell repertoires in COVID-19. Study as a whole: Samples of COVID-19 (acute and convalescent) were obtained from the United States, Italy and Spain. T cells, B-cell-depleted T cells, or PBMCs supplied cDNA or gDNA.

Per the germline V gene, CDR1 is WSHSY and CDR2 is SAAADI. V shed 5 bases and J shed 3 bases, with 14 bases lying between them. This CDR3 contains 15 residues. As handled by the study authors: Reference gene primer amplification gave estimated nucleated cell counts. Repertoires were generated with immunoSEQ multiplex PCR, while TCRdb's copy carries only in-frame clones and drops some. V, J and clone size were drawn from that table, and D and trimming were deduced from the DNA. The sample contains about 210,000 clones, 83% of which appear only once. This receptor was obtained from a woman between 45 and 65 years old with acute or convalescent COVID-19. The chain couples TRBV10-2 to TRBJ1-5; D may be TRBD1 (5 bases). The sample comprised peripheral blood. CDR3 region: CASSPSRALNQPQHF. In DNA form, the CDR3 reads TGCGCCAGCAGTCCCAGCAGGGCCCTCAATCAGCCCCAGCATTTT.